Listed below are T cell receptor beta chains from one sample, sequenced in a study of cytomegalovirus exposure and HLA in healthy donors. Libraries were prepared by immunoSEQ multiplex PCR; TCRdb keeps only in-frame clonotypes and omits some of them. The data hold about 130,000 clones, with 70% to 80% observed a single time. Material for sequencing was PBMCs. These receptors were obtained from a man aged 40-55 years in good health and CMV-seropositive. CDR3s include the opening cysteine and the closing phenylalanine or tryptophan. Each record gives: clone size, J gene, D gene, V gene, CDR3 length, CDR3 protein, CDR3 DNA. D genes are given only for firm matches. Not all rows give a size; the values are once, few, many and, for expanded clones, a class.

>.|TRBJ2-7|.|TRBV27|15
CASSSLGLADYEQYF
TGTGCCAGCAGTTCCCTTGGACTGGCAGACTACGAGCAGTACTTC
>.|TRBJ1-2|.|TRBV23-1|12
CASSTGKDGYTF
TGCGCCAGCAGTACAGGGAAGGATGGCTACACCTTC
>.|TRBJ2-2|TRBD2|TRBV11-3|16
CASSLALAGLAGELFF
TGTGCCAGCAGCTTAGCCCTAGCGGGTCTGGCCGGGGAGCTGTTTTTT
>.|TRBJ1-6|TRBD1|TRBV5-8|14
CASSRDRGISPLHF
TGTGCCAGCAGCCGGGACAGGGGGATCTCACCCCTCCACTTT
>.|TRBJ1-5|TRBD1|TRBV30|14
CAWSTDRGDQPQHF
TGTGCCTGGAGTACTGACAGGGGAGATCAGCCCCAGCATTTT
>.|TRBJ1-2|TRBD1|TRBV13|14
CASSDYRGGYGYTF
TGTGCCAGCAGCGACTACAGGGGTGGATATGGCTACACCTTC
>.|TRBJ2-4|TRBD2|TRBV7-2|18
CASSPTSGTGGTKNIQYF
TGTGCCAGCAGCCCGACTAGCGGAACTGGGGGAACCAAAAACATTCAGTACTTC
>.|TRBJ2-7|TRBD2|TRBV19|15
CASSIWTSGSYEQYF
TGTGCCAGTAGTATATGGACTAGCGGATCCTACGAGCAGTACTTC
>.|TRBJ2-5|.|TRBV6-6|12
CASSSSQETQYF
TGTGCCAGCAGTTCCAGCCAAGAGACCCAGTACTTC
>few|TRBJ2-1|.|TRBV9|14
CASSVGGGNNEQFF
TGTGCCAGCAGCGTAGGGGGGGGCAACAATGAGCAGTTCTTC
>.|TRBJ2-1|.|TRBV6-1|14
CASTPGVRYNEQFF
TGTGCCAGCACGCCAGGGGTCCGTTACAATGAGCAGTTCTTC
>.|TRBJ2-7|.|TRBV11-2|15
CASSLRTISSYEQYF
TGTGCCAGCAGCTTACGGACAATCAGCTCCTACGAGCAGTACTTC
>.|TRBJ2-2|TRBD1|TRBV4-3|15
CASSQGTGGTGELFF
TGCGCCAGCAGCCAAGGGACAGGGGGCACCGGGGAGCTGTTTTTT
>.|TRBJ2-7|.|TRBV7-9|14
CASSLELSWHEQYF
TGTGCCAGCAGCTTAGAACTATCGTGGCACGAGCAGTACTTC
>.|TRBJ2-7|TRBD2|TRBV4-1|15
CASSQVPSGSGEQYF
TGCGCCAGCAGCCAAGTTCCTAGCGGGAGTGGCGAGCAGTACTTC
>.|TRBJ2-1|TRBD1|TRBV29-1|15
CSVAMGQGNDNEQFF
TGCAGCGTAGCAATGGGACAGGGGAACGACAATGAGCAGTTCTTC
>.|TRBJ1-4|TRBD1|TRBV6-1|14
CASSGQGADEKLFF
TGTGCCAGCAGCGGACAGGGGGCTGATGAAAAACTGTTTTTT
>.|TRBJ2-1|TRBD2|TRBV5-1|18
CASSPRQVASGGGNEQFF
TGCGCCAGCAGCCCGCGCCAGGTCGCTAGCGGGGGTGGGAATGAGCAGTTCTTC
>.|TRBJ1-1|TRBD1|TRBV6-6|13
CASSYSTGDRGFF
TGTGCCAGCAGTTACTCGACTGGGGACAGGGGTTTCTTT
>.|TRBJ1-5|TRBD1|TRBV19|16
CASSIALDRVNQPQHF
TGTGCCAGTAGTATAGCCCTCGACAGGGTCAATCAGCCCCAGCATTTT
>.|TRBJ2-3|TRBD2|TRBV5-8|15
CASSLETSGTDTQYF
TGTGCCAGCAGCTTGGAAACTAGCGGGACAGATACGCAGTATTTT
>.|TRBJ2-2|TRBD2|TRBV11-2|16
CASSPVAGAVTGELFF
TGTGCCAGCAGCCCTGTCGCGGGAGCTGTCACCGGGGAGCTGTTTTTT
>.|TRBJ2-7|.|TRBV6-5|12
CASRGSSYEQYF
TGTGCCAGTCGGGGAAGCTCCTACGAGCAGTACTTC
>.|TRBJ2-1|TRBD2|TRBV4-2|16
CASSQEPSGNGDEQFF
TGTGCCAGCAGCCAAGAACCTAGCGGGAATGGCGATGAGCAGTTCTTC
>.|TRBJ1-1|TRBD1|TRBV19|13
CATSGQGHTEAFF
TGTGCCACCTCGGGACAGGGACACACTGAAGCTTTCTTT
>.|TRBJ2-7|.|TRBV27|12
CASGRVLDEQYF
TGTGCCAGTGGGCGGGTCCTGGACGAGCAGTACTTC
>.|TRBJ2-1|.|TRBV19|15
CASSPIDSPYNEQFF
TGTGCCAGTAGCCCCATTGACAGTCCCTACAATGAGCAGTTCTTC
>.|TRBJ2-3|TRBD1|TRBV12-5|15
CASGLQGVATDTQYF
TGTGCTAGTGGTTTACAGGGGGTCGCCACAGATACGCAGTATTTT